This T cell receptor beta chain derives from a study of blood T cell repertoires in COVID-19. Data came from immunoSEQ multiplex PCR; TCRdb stores just in-frame clones and leaves some out. Seen here are over 150,000 clones, about 83% observed once, and the top ten hold roughly 2%. The CDR3 contains 16 residues. V was pared by 4 bases and J by 2 bases, with 16 bases between. Germline CDR1 is WNHNN and CDR2 is SYGVQD (reference sequence). The chain couples TRBV10-1 to TRBJ2-3; D possibly corresponds to TRBD2 (6 bases). The clonotype was recovered from an elderly woman with acute or convalescent COVID-19. Sample: peripheral blood. The CDR3 nucleotides are TGCGCCAGCAGTGTAGGGAGTAGCGGCTTCACAGATACGCAGTATTTT. Encoded protein: CASSVGSSGFTDTQYF.